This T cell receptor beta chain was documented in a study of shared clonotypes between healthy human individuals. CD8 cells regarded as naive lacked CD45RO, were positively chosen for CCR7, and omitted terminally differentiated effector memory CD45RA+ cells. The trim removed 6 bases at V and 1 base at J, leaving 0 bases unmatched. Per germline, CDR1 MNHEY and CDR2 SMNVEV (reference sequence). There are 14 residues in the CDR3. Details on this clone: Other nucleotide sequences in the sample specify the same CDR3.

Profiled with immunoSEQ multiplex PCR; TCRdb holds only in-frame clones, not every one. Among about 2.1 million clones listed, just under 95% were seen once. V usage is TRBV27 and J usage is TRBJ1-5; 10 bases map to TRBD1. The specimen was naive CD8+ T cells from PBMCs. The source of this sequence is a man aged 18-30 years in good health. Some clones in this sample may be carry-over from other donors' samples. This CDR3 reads CASRTGGSNQPQHF. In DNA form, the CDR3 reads TGTGCCAGCAGGACAGGGGGCAGCAATCAGCCCCAGCATTTT.